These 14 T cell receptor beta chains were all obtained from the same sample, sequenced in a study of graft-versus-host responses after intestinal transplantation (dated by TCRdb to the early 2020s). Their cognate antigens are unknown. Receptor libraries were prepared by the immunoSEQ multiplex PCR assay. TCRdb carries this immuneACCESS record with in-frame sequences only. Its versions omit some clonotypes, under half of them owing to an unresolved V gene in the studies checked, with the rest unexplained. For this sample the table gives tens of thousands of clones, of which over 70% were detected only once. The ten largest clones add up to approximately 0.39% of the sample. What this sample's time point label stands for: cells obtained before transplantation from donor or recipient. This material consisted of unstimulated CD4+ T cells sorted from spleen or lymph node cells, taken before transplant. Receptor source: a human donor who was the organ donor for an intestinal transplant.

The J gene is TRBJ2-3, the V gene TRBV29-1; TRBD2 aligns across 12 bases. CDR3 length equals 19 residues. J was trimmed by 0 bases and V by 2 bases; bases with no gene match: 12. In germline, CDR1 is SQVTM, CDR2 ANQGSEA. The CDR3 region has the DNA TGCAGCGTTGAATTCACTTGGACTAGCGGGGAAAATAGCACAGATACGCAGTATTTT. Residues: CSVEFTWTSGENSTDTQYF.

Here the CDR3 reads CASSPTEQGNTGELFF. CDR3 DNA sequence: TGCGCCAGCAGCCCCACGGAACAGGGTAACACCGGGGAGCTGTTTTTT. The gene calls are TRBV4-1 and TRBJ2-2; TRBD1 is a possible D gene (6 bases). The CDR3 extends over 16 amino acids. The germline V and J ends were trimmed by 4 bases and 2 bases, with 14 bases remaining between them. Per the germline V gene, CDR1 is MGHRA and CDR2 is YSYEKL.

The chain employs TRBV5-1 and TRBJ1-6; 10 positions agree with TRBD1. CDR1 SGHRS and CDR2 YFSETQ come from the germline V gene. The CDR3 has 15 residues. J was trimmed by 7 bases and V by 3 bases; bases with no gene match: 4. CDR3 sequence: CASSSGQGVNSPLHF. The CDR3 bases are TGCGCCAGCAGCTCCGGACAGGGGGTCAATTCACCCCTCCACTTT.

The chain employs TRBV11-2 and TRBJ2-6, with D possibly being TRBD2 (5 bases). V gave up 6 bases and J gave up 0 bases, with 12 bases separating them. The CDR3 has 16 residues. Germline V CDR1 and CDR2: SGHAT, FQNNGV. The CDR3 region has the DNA TGTGCCAGCAGGGCCGCCGGGGACTCTGGGGCCAACGTCCTGACTTTC. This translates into CASRAAGDSGANVLTF.

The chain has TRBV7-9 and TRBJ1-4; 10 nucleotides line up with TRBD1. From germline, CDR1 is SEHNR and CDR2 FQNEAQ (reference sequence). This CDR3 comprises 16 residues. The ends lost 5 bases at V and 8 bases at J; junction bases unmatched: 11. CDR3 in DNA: TGTGCCAGCAGCCCAGGGACAGGGGATTGGAGGGAAAAACTGTTTTTT. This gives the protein CASSPGTGDWREKLFF.

The CDR3, as DNA: TGTGCCAGCAGCTTAGTGGTACTGCCGAAGGGAAACACCATATATTTT. Encoded protein: CASSLVVLPKGNTIYF. The gene calls are TRBV11-2 and TRBJ1-3; D remains unclear. Trimming removed 1 base at V and 4 bases at J, with 14 bases between. CDR3 length: 16 amino acids. CDR1 is SGHAT, CDR2 FQNNGV, per germline.

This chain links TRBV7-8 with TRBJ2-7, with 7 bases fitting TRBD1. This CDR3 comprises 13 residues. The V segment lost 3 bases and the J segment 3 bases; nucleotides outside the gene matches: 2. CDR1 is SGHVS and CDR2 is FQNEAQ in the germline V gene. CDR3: CASSFTGVYEQYV. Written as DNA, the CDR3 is TGTGCCAGCAGCTTTACAGGGGTCTACGAGCAGTACGTC.

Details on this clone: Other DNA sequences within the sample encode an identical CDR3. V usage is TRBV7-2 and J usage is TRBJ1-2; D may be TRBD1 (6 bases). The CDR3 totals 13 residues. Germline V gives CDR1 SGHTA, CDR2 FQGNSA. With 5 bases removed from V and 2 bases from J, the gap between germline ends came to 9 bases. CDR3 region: CASSPGQNYGYTF. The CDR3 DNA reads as TGTGCCAGCAGCCCCGGACAGAACTATGGCTACACCTTC.

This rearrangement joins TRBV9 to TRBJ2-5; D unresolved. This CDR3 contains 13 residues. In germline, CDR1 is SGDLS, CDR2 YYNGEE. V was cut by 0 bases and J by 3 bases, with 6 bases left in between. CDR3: CASSVGAEETQYF. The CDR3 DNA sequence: TGTGCCAGCAGCGTAGGGGCTGAAGAGACCCAGTACTTC.

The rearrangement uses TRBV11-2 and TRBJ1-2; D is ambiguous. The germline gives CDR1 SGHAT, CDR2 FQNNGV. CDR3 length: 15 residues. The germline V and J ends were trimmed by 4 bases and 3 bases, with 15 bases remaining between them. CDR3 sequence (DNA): TGTGCCAGCAGCTCTCGACGCGGAGCCTACTATGGCTACACCTTC. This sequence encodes CASSSRRGAYYGYTF.

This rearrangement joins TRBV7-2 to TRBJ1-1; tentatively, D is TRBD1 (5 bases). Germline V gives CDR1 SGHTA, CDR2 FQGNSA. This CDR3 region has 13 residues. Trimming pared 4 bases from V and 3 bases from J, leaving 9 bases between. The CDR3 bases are TGTGCCAGCAGCTCAGGGCTCGACACTGAAGCTTTCTTT. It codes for CASSSGLDTEAFF.

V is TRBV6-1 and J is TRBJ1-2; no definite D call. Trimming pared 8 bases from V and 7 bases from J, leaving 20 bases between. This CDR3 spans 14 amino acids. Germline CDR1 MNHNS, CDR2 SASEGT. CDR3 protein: CASQPVNSVTGYTF. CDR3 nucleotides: TGTGCCAGCCAACCCGTAAATTCGGTTACTGGCTACACCTTC.

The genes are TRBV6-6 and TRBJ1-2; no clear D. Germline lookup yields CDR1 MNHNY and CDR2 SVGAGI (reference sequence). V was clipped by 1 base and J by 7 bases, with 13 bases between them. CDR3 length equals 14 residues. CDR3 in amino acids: CASSYLSAEGGYTF. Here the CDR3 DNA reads TGTGCCAGCAGTTACTTATCGGCGGAGGGTGGCTACACCTTC.

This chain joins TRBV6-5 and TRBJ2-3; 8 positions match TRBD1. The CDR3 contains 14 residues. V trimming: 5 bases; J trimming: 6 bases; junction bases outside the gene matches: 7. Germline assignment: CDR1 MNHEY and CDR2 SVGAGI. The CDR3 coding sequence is TGTGCCAGCAGTCAGGGGGCAGAGACGGATACGCAGTATTTT. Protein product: CASSQGAETDTQYF.